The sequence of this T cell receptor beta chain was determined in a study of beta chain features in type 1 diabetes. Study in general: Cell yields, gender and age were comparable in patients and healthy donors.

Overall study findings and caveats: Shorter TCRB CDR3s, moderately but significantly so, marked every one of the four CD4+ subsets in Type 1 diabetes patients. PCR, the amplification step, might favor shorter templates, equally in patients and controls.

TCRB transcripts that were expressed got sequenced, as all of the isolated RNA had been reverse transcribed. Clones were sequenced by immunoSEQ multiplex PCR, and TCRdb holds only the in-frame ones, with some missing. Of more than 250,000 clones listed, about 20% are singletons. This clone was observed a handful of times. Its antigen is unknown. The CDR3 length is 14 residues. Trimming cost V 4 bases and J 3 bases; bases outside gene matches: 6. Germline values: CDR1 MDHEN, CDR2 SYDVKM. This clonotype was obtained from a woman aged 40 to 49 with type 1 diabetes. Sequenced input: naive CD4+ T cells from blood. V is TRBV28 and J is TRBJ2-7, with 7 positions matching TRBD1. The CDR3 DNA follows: TGTGCCAGCAGTTCGACAGGGAAATTCTACGAGCAGTACTTC. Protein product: CASSSTGKFYEQYF.